This TCR beta chain appears in the sequencing data of a study of human T cells and chemical hapten exposure. Each cDNA molecule in the library carried unique molecular identifiers. TCRdb reanalysed the RACE reads using MiXCR and keeps one entry per CDR3 protein. Of under 300,000 distinct CDR3 sequences in the sample, 7.5% to 9% were seen once. The CDR3 is 13 residues long. Germline values: CDR1 SGDLS, CDR2 YYNGEE. Germline trimming cut 4 bases from V and 5 bases from J; bases unmatched to any gene: 4. Time point specified: pre-sensitization, week 0. The treatment: therapeutic diphenylcyclopropenone sensitization with weekly scalp DPC.

This chain joins TRBV9 and TRBJ1-1, with 8 bases identical to TRBD1. The specimen comprised whole blood, sampled in connection with sensitization to the hapten diphenylcyclopropenone (DPC). The clonotype comes from a man in his late teens or twenties with alopecia areata. Some clones in this sample may be carry-over from other donors' samples. This CDR3 is CASSPDRETEAFF. In nucleotides, the CDR3 is TGTGCCAGCAGCCCGGACAGGGAGACTGAAGCTTTCTTT.